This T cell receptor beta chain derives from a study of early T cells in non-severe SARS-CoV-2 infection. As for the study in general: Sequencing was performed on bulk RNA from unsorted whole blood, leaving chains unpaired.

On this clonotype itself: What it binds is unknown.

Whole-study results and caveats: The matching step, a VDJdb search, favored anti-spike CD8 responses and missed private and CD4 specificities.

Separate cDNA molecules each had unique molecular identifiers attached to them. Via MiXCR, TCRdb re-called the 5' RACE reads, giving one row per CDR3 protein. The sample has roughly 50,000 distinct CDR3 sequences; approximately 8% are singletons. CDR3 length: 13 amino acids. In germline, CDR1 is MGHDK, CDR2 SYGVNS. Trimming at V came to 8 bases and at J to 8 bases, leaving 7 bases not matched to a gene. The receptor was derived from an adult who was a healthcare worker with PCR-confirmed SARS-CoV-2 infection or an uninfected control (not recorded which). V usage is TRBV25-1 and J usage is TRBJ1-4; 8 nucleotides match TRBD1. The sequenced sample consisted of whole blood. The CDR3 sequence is CASAQGGGEKLFF. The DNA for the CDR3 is TGTGCCAGCGCACAGGGGGGTGGAGAAAAACTGTTTTTT. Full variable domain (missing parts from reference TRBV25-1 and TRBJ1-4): EADIYQTPRYLVIGTGKKITLECSQTMGHDKMYWYQQDPGMELHLIHYSYGVNSTEKGDLSSESTVSRIRTEHFPLTLESARPSHTSQYLCASAQGGGEKLFFGSGTQLSVL.